A selection of T cell receptor beta chains follows, all from one sample in a study of blood T cells in healthy people across ages. TCRdb analysed the 5' RACE reads with MiXCR anew, one entry per CDR3 protein. This table holds about 640,000 distinct CDR3 sequences, 58% found once. The source material was blood. Receptor source: a man between 60 and 75 years old in good health. CDR3s include the opening cysteine and the closing phenylalanine or tryptophan. A D gene is named only where the DNA matches it firmly. For some rows the clone size is stated as once, few or many, or as a class when expanded; others skip it.

size	V	J	D	CDR3	DNA
.	TRBV9	TRBJ1-1	TRBD1	CASSPTGQMNTEAFF	TGTGCCAGCAGCCCGACGGGACAGATGAACACTGAAGCTTTCTTT
.	TRBV7-8	TRBJ2-5	.	CASSLRTRQEETQYF	TGTGCCAGCAGCCTAAGGACCCGACAGGAAGAGACCCAGTACTTC
many	TRBV3-1	TRBJ2-5	.	CASSRAGTQYF	TGTGCCAGCAGCCGAGCTGGGACCCAGTACTTC
.	TRBV9	TRBJ2-7	TRBD2	CASTPGLATYEQYF	TGTGCCAGCACCCCGGGACTAGCGACCTACGAGCAGTACTTC
.	TRBV4-1	TRBJ2-7	.	CASSQGRVRAAEQYF	TGCGCCAGCAGCCAAGGGAGAGTCCGGGCAGCGGAGCAGTACTTC
.	TRBV3-1	TRBJ1-6	.	CASSLIPDPDSPLHF	TGTGCCAGCAGTCTAATTCCGGACCCCGATTCACCCCTCCACTTT
.	TRBV29-1	TRBJ1-1	.	CSADPSAGPEAFF	TGCAGCGCCGACCCTTCAGCGGGCCCTGAAGCTTTCTTT
.	TRBV20-1	TRBJ2-4	.	CSARWRPVTTKNIQYF	TGCAGTGCTAGGTGGAGACCCGTTACAACCAAAAACATTCAGTACTTC
.	TRBV10-3	TRBJ2-5	.	CTTGAGPQETQYF	TGTACCACCGGGGCGGGACCCCAAGAGACCCAGTACTTC
.	TRBV7-9	TRBJ2-7	TRBD2	CASSLAREGWYEQYF	TGTGCCAGCAGCTTAGCGCGGGAGGGATGGTACGAGCAGTACTTC
many	TRBV20-1	TRBJ2-5	.	CSASGGHQETQYF	TGCAGTGCCTCTGGGGGTCATCAAGAGACCCAGTACTTC
.	TRBV20-1	TRBJ1-6	.	CSARDRVNSPLHF	TGCAGTGCTAGAGATAGGGTGAATTCACCCCTCCACTTT
.	TRBV4-2	TRBJ2-3	.	CASSQETNRGGTQYF	TGTGCCAGCAGCCAAGAAACTAATCGGGGAGGTACGCAGTATTTT
.	TRBV5-1	TRBJ2-5	TRBD1	CASSSGTGSWETQYF	TGCGCCAGCAGCTCCGGGACAGGGAGTTGGGAGACCCAGTACTTC
few	TRBV7-9	TRBJ1-2	.	CASSLGPQGNYGYTF	TGTGCCAGCAGCTTAGGGCCCCAGGGGAACTATGGCTACACCTTC
.	TRBV20-1	TRBJ2-7	TRBD1	CSAGTGGFSYEQYF	TGCAGTGCCGGGACAGGGGGCTTCTCCTACGAGCAGTACTTC
few	TRBV5-1	TRBJ2-5	TRBD1	CASRTTGRETQYF	TGCGCCAGCAGGACGACAGGGCGGGAGACCCAGTACTTC
few	TRBV10-3	TRBJ2-5	TRBD2	CAISEGRAETQYF	TGTGCCATCAGTGAGGGGAGGGCAGAGACCCAGTACTTC
.	TRBV5-1	TRBJ1-6	TRBD1	CASSVSTGVSAPLHF	TGCGCCAGCAGCGTAAGCACAGGGGTCTCAGCACCCCTCCACTTT
.	TRBV2	TRBJ2-1	TRBD2	CATPGTRIWEQFF	TGTGCCACGCCCGGGACTAGAATATGGGAGCAGTTCTTC
.	TRBV6-1	TRBJ2-5	TRBD1	CASRETGTETQYF	TGTGCCAGCAGAGAGACAGGGACAGAGACCCAGTACTTC
few	TRBV21-1	TRBJ2-4	.	CASSNGGGKNIQYF	TGTGCCAGCAGCAACGGAGGGGGCAAAAACATTCAGTACTTC
.	TRBV28	TRBJ2-7	.	CASARGRYEQYF	TGTGCCAGCGCTAGGGGCCGTTACGAGCAGTACTTC
.	TRBV6-5	TRBJ1-1	TRBD1	CASTYAAGQGNTEAFF	TGTGCCAGCACCTATGCGGCCGGACAGGGGAACACTGAAGCTTTCTTT
.	TRBV20-1	TRBJ2-3	.	CSASLDSSTDTQYF	TGCAGTGCTAGCCTCGATAGTAGCACAGATACGCAGTATTTT
.	TRBV12-3/TRBV12-4	TRBJ2-6	.	CASSAGPISPGANVLTF	TGTGCCAGCAGTGCGGGCCCTATTTCCCCTGGGGCCAACGTCCTGACTTTC
.	TRBV7-9	TRBJ2-3	TRBD1	CASSLGTGQRTDTQYF	TGTGCCAGCAGCTTAGGAACGGGACAGCGCACAGATACGCAGTATTTT
.	TRBV11-2	TRBJ2-1	.	CASGLAWGVRGNEQFF	TGTGCCAGCGGCTTAGCTTGGGGGGTACGGGGAAATGAGCAGTTCTTC